A single sample gave rise to the 32 T cell receptor beta chains below, sequenced in a study of blood T cell repertoires in COVID-19. Generated by immunoSEQ multiplex PCR, the TCRdb table keeps only in-frame clones and is missing some. The data contain more than 250,000 clones, about 91% of them singletons. Sequencing was done on a sample of peripheral blood. These receptors were obtained from a woman younger than 45 with COVID-19, enrolled during active disease.

The V and J genes are TRBV29-1 and TRBJ1-1, with 10 bases aligning to TRBD1. CDR3 length: 14 residues. With V trimmed by 7 bases and J by 2 bases, 7 bases remained unmatched. In germline, CDR1 is SQVTM, CDR2 ANQGSEA. CDR3 residues: CSAGTGVLNTEAFF. The DNA of the CDR3 is TGCAGCGCTGGGACAGGGGTCCTCAACACTGAAGCTTTCTTT.

This rearrangement joins TRBV5-4 to TRBJ2-2; TRBD1 aligns across 7 bases. The trim removed 4 bases at V and 1 base at J, leaving 4 bases unmatched. This CDR3 has 15 residues. Germline-derived CDR1 and CDR2 are SGHNT and YYREEE (reference sequence). CDR3 coding DNA: TGTGCCAGCAGCCATCGGACAGGGAACACCGGGGAGCTGTTTTTT. Its protein is CASSHRTGNTGELFF.

The chain uses TRBV4-1 and TRBJ2-7; 11 nucleotides align to TRBD1. The V segment lost 3 bases and the J segment 6 bases; nucleotides outside the gene matches: 4. This CDR3 is 14 amino acids long. Germline-derived CDR1 and CDR2 are MGHRA and YSYEKL. In nucleotides, the CDR3 is TGCGCCAGCAGCCATCCCGGACAGGGGGCCGAGCAGTACTTC. Amino acids: CASSHPGQGAEQYF.

At least ten counts were recorded for this clone. This chain joins TRBV5-1 and TRBJ1-2; D remains unclear. The CDR3 is made up of 14 amino acids. Trimming removed 0 bases at V and 6 bases at J, with 12 bases between. Germline CDR1 SGHRS, CDR2 YFSETQ. The CDR3 protein is CASSLGQAVDGYTF. Here the CDR3 DNA reads TGCGCCAGCAGCTTGGGTCAGGCTGTCGATGGCTACACCTTC.

The chain uses TRBV7-2 and TRBJ2-3; 15 bases are a match to TRBD2. The ends lost 4 bases at V and 6 bases at J; junction bases unmatched: 5. CDR3 length equals 16 residues. Germline values: CDR1 SGHTA, CDR2 FQGNSA. CDR3 in DNA: TGTGCCAGCAGCTCGAGGACTAGCGGGGGGGGCGATACGCAGTATTTT. It translates to CASSSRTSGGGDTQYF.

The rearrangement uses TRBV4-2 and TRBJ1-1; tentative D call: TRBD1 (5 bases). CDR3 size: 14 residues. Germline values: CDR1 LGHNA, CDR2 YNFKEQ. Trimming removed 4 bases from V and 4 bases from J, with 13 bases in between. CDR3 bases: TGTGCCAGCAGCCCGGGCGGGGGAGGCACTGAAGCTTTCTTT. Translation: CASSPGGGGTEAFF.

The chain uses TRBV18 and TRBJ1-1; no reliable D call. V was cut by 0 bases and J by 4 bases, with 18 bases left in between. Per germline, CDR1 KGHSH and CDR2 LQKENI. The CDR3 totals 17 residues. In nucleotides, the CDR3 is TGTGCCAGCTCACCACCCGGGGTAGTCCGAGGCGGCACTGAAGCTTTCTTT. This gives the protein CASSPPGVVRGGTEAFF.

J is TRBJ1-2 and V is TRBV5-6, with a weak D call TRBD1 (6 bases). V shed 4 bases and J shed 8 bases, with 12 bases lying between them. The germline gives CDR1 SGHDT, CDR2 YYEEEE. This CDR3 is 12 amino acids long. DNA of the CDR3: TGTGCCAGCAGCCTGCGGACAGAGGGCTACACCTTC. It is translated as CASSLRTEGYTF. Full variable domain (outside the CDR3, taken from reference TRBV5-6 and TRBJ1-2): DAGVTQSPTHLIKTRGQQVTLRCSPKSGHDTVSWYQQALGQGPQFIFQYYEEEERQRGNFPDRFSGHQFPNYSSELNVNALLLGDSALYLCASSLRTEGYTFGSGTRLTVV.

The rearrangement links TRBV5-4 to TRBJ2-1; maybe TRBD2 (6 bases). Trimming stripped 0 bases from V and 0 bases from J, with 10 bases between. Germline V lookup: CDR1 SGHNT, CDR2 YYREEE (reference sequence). CDR3 length: 16 residues. CDR3 amino acids: CASSLGGASSYNEQFF. Here the CDR3 DNA reads TGTGCCAGCAGCTTGGGCGGGGCGAGCTCCTACAATGAGCAGTTCTTC.

V usage is TRBV2 and J usage is TRBJ2-2, with D tentatively TRBD1 (6 bases). The CDR3 runs 13 residues. Looked up from germline, CDR1 is SNHLY and CDR2 is FYNNEI. Trimming took off 5 bases at V and 6 bases at J, with 10 bases between the two ends. The CDR3 spells CASSPRGAGELFF. In DNA, the CDR3 is TGTGCCAGCAGTCCCAGGGGTGCCGGGGAGCTGTTTTTT.

This clone came up once. V usage is TRBV28 and J usage is TRBJ2-1, with 11 positions matching TRBD1. CDR1 is MDHEN and CDR2 is SYDVKM in the germline V gene. The CDR3 contains 16 residues. The trim removed 8 bases at V and 3 bases at J, leaving 9 bases unmatched. The CDR3 sequence: CASLGQGASFYNEQFF. Written as DNA, the CDR3 is TGTGCCAGCCTAGGACAGGGGGCGTCTTTCTACAATGAGCAGTTCTTC.

The chain is built from TRBV6-5 and TRBJ2-7, with 10 bases identical to TRBD2. V lost 8 bases to trimming and J lost 6 bases; unmatched junction nucleotides: 13. The CDR3 has 15 residues. From germline, CDR1 is MNHEY and CDR2 SVGAGI. The CDR3 DNA reads TGTGCCAGCGCACAAGCGGGGGGGCCATTCGGCGAGCAGTACGTC. It is translated as CASAQAGGPFGEQYV.

The chain carries TRBV18 and TRBJ2-7, with D perhaps matching TRBD2 (5 bases). The CDR3 runs to 14 residues. V lost 6 bases to trimming and J lost 3 bases, with 15 bases between them. Germline V CDR1 and CDR2: KGHSH, LQKENI. The CDR3 DNA is TGTGCCAGCTCCTCAGCCCCGGGGAACTACGAGCAGTACGTC. Protein: CASSSAPGNYEQYV.

The chain recombines TRBV18 with TRBJ2-2; 8 positions match TRBD1. The J segment lost 3 bases and the V segment lost 3 bases, leaving 3 bases of the junction unmatched. This CDR3 contains 15 residues. Germline CDR1 and CDR2: KGHSH and LQKENI. The CDR3 DNA reads TGTGCCAGCTCACCGGGGACAGGCTACACCGGGGAGCTGTTTTTT. Protein: CASSPGTGYTGELFF.

This clone has a handful of counts. The chain links TRBV4-1 to TRBJ1-1; no clear D. Trimming removed 3 bases from V and 0 bases from J, with 11 bases in between. Germline V gives CDR1 MGHRA, CDR2 YSYEKL. The CDR3 is 15 amino acids. CDR3 nucleotides: TGCGCCAGCAGCCAGGTAAGCGGCATGAACACTGAAGCTTTCTTT. It translates to CASSQVSGMNTEAFF.

V is TRBV30 and J is TRBJ1-5; 8 bases map to TRBD1. The V segment lost 2 bases and the J segment 7 bases; nucleotides outside the gene matches: 10. In germline, CDR1 is GTSNPN, CDR2 SVGIG (reference sequence). The CDR3 extends over 15 amino acids. The CDR3 DNA reads TGTGCCTGGAGTCGGCAGGGGGCCCTCTGGCAGCCCCAGCATTTT. This gives the protein CAWSRQGALWQPQHF. Looking up the rest from reference TRBV30 and TRBJ1-5 gives the full variable domain: SQTIHQWPATLVQPVGSPLSLECTVEGTSNPNLYWYRQAAGRGLQLLFYSVGIGQISSEVPQNLSASRPQDRQFILSSKKLLLSDSGFYLCAWSRQGALWQPQHFGDGTRLSIL.

The chain recombines TRBV3-1 (or the pseudogene TRBV3-2) with TRBJ2-1; 7 bases are a match to TRBD2. The CDR3 sequence is 16 residues long. Unmatched junction bases numbered 5, after V lost 0 bases and J lost 3 bases. Germline CDR1 reads LGHDT; CDR2 reads YNNKEL (reference sequence). This CDR3 reads CASSQDDRGDYNEQFF. CDR3 nucleotide sequence: TGTGCCAGCAGCCAAGATGATCGGGGGGACTACAATGAGCAGTTCTTC.

This clone was detected once. This rearrangement joins TRBV3-1 (or the pseudogene TRBV3-2) to TRBJ1-1; 9 bases align to TRBD1. After removal of 4 bases from V and 4 bases from J, the junction contained 4 bases not matched to a gene. CDR1 and CDR2 from the germline V gene are LGHDT and YNNKEL (reference sequence). The CDR3 runs to 14 residues. CDR3 nucleotides: TGTGCCAGCAGCCGCATGACAGGGGGCACTGAAGCTTTCTTT. Protein sequence: CASSRMTGGTEAFF.

This rearrangement joins TRBV3-1 (or the pseudogene TRBV3-2) to TRBJ2-1, with D possibly being TRBD2 (6 bases). V gave up 3 bases and J gave up 6 bases, with 24 bases separating them. This CDR3 comprises 18 residues. Germline values: CDR1 LGHDT, CDR2 YNNKEL (reference sequence). Here the CDR3 DNA reads TGTGCCAGCAGCCATTGGTCGCGGGGTAGGGTCGGAGTCAATGAGCAGTTCTTC. Translation: CASSHWSRGRVGVNEQFF.

The genes are TRBV27 and TRBJ1-1; TRBD1 agrees at 8 bases. V shed 6 bases and J 0 bases; nucleotides not matched to a gene: 9. The CDR3 is 16 residues long. Per germline, CDR1 MNHEY and CDR2 SMNVEV (reference sequence). Written as DNA, the CDR3 is TGTGCCAGCAGCAGGACAGGGATAGCTGTGAACACTGAAGCTTTCTTT. Translation gives CASSRTGIAVNTEAFF.

A remark on this clone: An end of the junction does not agree with germline; a read error may underlie this. This chain links TRBV28 with TRBJ2-1; 14 bases match TRBD2. This CDR3 has 14 residues. Germline V lookup: CDR1 MDHEN, CDR2 SYDVKM. CDR3 bases: TGTGCCAGCAGTTTACACGGGACTAGCGGGGGCTCCCTCTTC. It yields the protein CASSLHGTSGGSLF.

The rearrangement uses TRBV6-2 or TRBV6-3 and TRBJ2-1, with TRBD2 matching 14 bases. This CDR3 contains 14 residues. J was trimmed by 9 bases and V by 5 bases; bases with no gene match: 3. Germline V CDR1 and CDR2: MNHEY, SVGEGT. CDR3 coding DNA: TGTGCCAGCAGTCGGACTAGCGGGGGGAGTGAGCAGTTCTTC. Its protein product is CASSRTSGGSEQFF.

The chain joins TRBV6-1 to TRBJ1-6; D is perhaps TRBD1 (5 bases). V was trimmed by 0 bases and J by 7 bases, leaving 10 bases between them. Germline V gene sequence: CDR1 MNHNS, CDR2 SASEGT. The CDR3 has 15 residues. The CDR3 coding sequence is TGTGCCAGCAGTGAAGCGGGGGGTGGAAATTCACCCCTCCACTTT. This encodes CASSEAGGGNSPLHF.

The chain uses TRBV11-3 and TRBJ2-2; unclear D gene. CDR3 size: 17 residues. CDR1 is SGHNT, CDR2 YENEEA, per germline. Deletions cut 11 bases from V and 0 bases from J, with 22 bases between. This CDR3 is CAFGVSSSFANTGELFF. CDR3 nucleotide sequence: TGTGCCTTCGGAGTAAGTTCGTCGTTCGCGAACACCGGGGAGCTGTTTTTT.

This clone has just one count. The CDR3 DNA reads TGTGCCAGCAGCCAGGAGGACAGGGGTGGATCACCCCTCCACTTT. It specifies CASSQEDRGGSPLHF. The chain has TRBV4-2 and TRBJ1-6, with 9 nucleotides matching TRBD1. CDR3 size: 15 residues. The V gene end was trimmed by 3 bases and the J gene end by 10 bases; junction bases not matched to a gene: 7. The germline V gene has CDR1 LGHNA and CDR2 YNFKEQ.

The chain joins TRBV28 to TRBJ2-7, with 14 bases identical to TRBD2. The trim removed 6 bases at V and 2 bases at J, leaving 3 bases unmatched. This CDR3 has 15 residues. Germline CDR1 is MDHEN and CDR2 is SYDVKM. DNA for the CDR3: TGTGCCAGCAGCCGGACTAGCGGGGGGACCTACGAGCAGTACGTC. It specifies CASSRTSGGTYEQYV.

Within the sample, this clone is medium-sized. The genes are TRBV15 and TRBJ1-1; TRBD1 aligns across 11 bases. The CDR3 covers 16 residues. Germline lookup yields CDR1 LNHNV and CDR2 YYDKDF (reference sequence). V lost 0 bases and J lost 5; bases outside the gene matches: 5. The CDR3 spells CATSRDIGTGGTEAFF. The CDR3 DNA is TGTGCCACCAGCAGAGATATTGGGACAGGGGGAACTGAAGCTTTCTTT.

This chain joins TRBV2 and TRBJ1-1, with TRBD1 matching over 7 bases. Germline lookup yields CDR1 SNHLY and CDR2 FYNNEI. The CDR3 covers 13 residues. Trimming removed 8 bases from V and 2 bases from J; junction bases left unmatched: 5. Written as DNA, the CDR3 is TGTGCCAGCCCAGGGGGGCTTAACACTGAAGCTTTCTTT. Translating it yields CASPGGLNTEAFF.

The genes are TRBV28 and TRBJ2-2; D might be TRBD2 (5 bases). Germline values: CDR1 MDHEN, CDR2 SYDVKM. V lost 6 bases and J 2 bases, leaving 16 bases between the germline ends. CDR3 length: 16 residues. CDR3 DNA: TGTGCCAGCAGCTGGGAACGGGGATTCAACACCGGGGAGCTGTTTTTT. Its protein is CASSWERGFNTGELFF.

V usage is TRBV5-1 and J usage is TRBJ1-5; D gene unclear. The CDR3 loop spans 14 amino acids. Trimming cost V 2 bases and J 7 bases, with 13 bases left between them. Germline values: CDR1 SGHRS, CDR2 YFSETQ. CDR3 amino acids: CASSFDFREQPQHF. The CDR3 region has the DNA TGCGCCAGCAGCTTCGATTTCCGAGAGCAGCCCCAGCATTTT.

V is TRBV3-1 (or the pseudogene TRBV3-2) and J is TRBJ1-1; no reliable D call. The germline V gene encodes CDR1 LGHDT and CDR2 YNNKEL (reference sequence). The CDR3 consists of 14 residues. V lost 0 bases and J 1 base, leaving 6 bases between the germline ends. This chain's CDR3 is CASSQDQKNTEAFF. The CDR3 bases are TGTGCCAGCAGCCAAGATCAGAAGAACACTGAAGCTTTCTTT.

A word on this clone: An end of the junction differs from the germline gene, which may be a read error. The V gene is TRBV7-9, the J gene TRBJ2-7; 7 bases match TRBD1. Germline V lookup: CDR1 SEHNR, CDR2 FQNEAQ (reference sequence). The CDR3 runs 12 residues. CDR3: CASTLQGSEQYF. CDR3 DNA sequence: TGTGCCAGCACCTTACAGGGGTCCGAGCAGTACTTC.